The 26 T cell receptor beta chains below all came from one sample that was sequenced in a study of T cells in Graves' hyperthyroidism and ophthalmopathy. It was RNA transcripts that yielded the amplified TCR beta CDR3 regions. HTBI primers drove first-round RT-PCR of the TCR CDR3. TCRdb re-called the multiplex PCR reads with MiXCR, one entry per CDR3 protein. The data show around 520,000 distinct CDR3 sequences, roughly 15% seen once. Sequencing was performed on blood. The receptor source for this set is a woman in her forties with Graves' hyperthyroidism.

This clonotype occurred a few times. V usage is TRBV5-8 and J usage is TRBJ2-5; no clear D gene. The CDR3 sequence is 13 residues long. CDR1 and CDR2 from the germline V gene are SGHTS and YDEGEE. Trimming took 1 base from V and 1 from J, leaving 5 bases between them. CDR3 bases: TGTGCCAGCAGCTTGAGGTTCCAAGAGACCCAGTACTTC. Residues: CASSLRFQETQYF.

This clonotype was seen ten or more times. The V and J genes are TRBV6-1 and TRBJ2-7; 8 bases agree with TRBD2. Germline CDR1 is MNHNS and CDR2 is SASEGT. The V gene end was trimmed by 4 bases and the J gene end by 6 bases; junction bases not matched to a gene: 20. The length of the CDR3 is 18 residues. CDR3 residues: CASSASCSVSGECFEQYF. CDR3 nucleotides: TGTGCCAGCAGTGCGTCATGCTCGGTTAGCGGGGAATGCTTCGAGCAGTACTTC.

This clonotype was seen more than once but under ten times. The V gene is TRBV3-1, the J gene TRBJ2-5; TRBD1 aligns across 8 bases. CDR1 is LGHDT and CDR2 is YNNKEL in the germline V gene (reference sequence). Losses at the gene ends were 3 bases for V and 3 bases for J; bases not matched to a gene: 3. This CDR3 contains 14 residues. The CDR3 DNA sequence: TGTGCCAGCAGCCACCGGACAGGGAAAGAGACCCAGTACTTC. Translation gives CASSHRTGKETQYF.

This chain uses TRBV24-1 with TRBJ2-3, with D maybe TRBD1 (6 bases). Germline V CDR1 and CDR2: KGHDR, SFDVKD. The V and J ends lost 1 base and 4 bases respectively, with 14 bases between them. The length of the CDR3 is 16 residues. CDR3 sequence: CATSDFVKDSADTQYF. CDR3 bases: TGTGCCACCAGTGATTTTGTCAAGGACAGTGCAGATACGCAGTATTTT.

The gene calls are TRBV25-1 and TRBJ2-1; 10 bases agree with TRBD2. Germline values: CDR1 MGHDK, CDR2 SYGVNS. CDR3 length equals 16 residues. The ends lost 1 base at V and 4 bases at J; junction bases unmatched: 4. CDR3 sequence: CASSELSSGSYNEQFF. In DNA form, the CDR3 reads TGTGCCAGCAGTGAATTGTCTAGCGGGAGTTACAATGAGCAGTTCTTC.

This clonotype has more than one count but fewer than ten. The CDR3 region is CSARDPGTSGSYNEQFF. The CDR3 bases are TGCAGTGCTAGAGATCCCGGGACTAGCGGGTCTTACAATGAGCAGTTCTTC. The rearrangement uses TRBV20-1 and TRBJ2-1; 12 nucleotides agree with TRBD2. This CDR3 has 17 residues. The trim removed 0 bases at V and 4 bases at J, leaving 7 bases unmatched. Looked up from germline, CDR1 is DFQATT and CDR2 is SNEGSKA (reference sequence).

This clonotype came up many times. This chain uses TRBV12-3 or TRBV12-4 with TRBJ2-4; perhaps TRBD1 as D (6 bases). This CDR3 region has 15 residues. The ends were cut back, 5 bases at V and 6 bases at J, with 17 bases in the middle. The CDR3 sequence is CASSPDGQGRNIQYF. In nucleotides, the CDR3 is TGTGCCAGCAGTCCGGACGGGCAGGGGAGAAACATTCAGTACTTC.

In this sample, this clonotype turned up many times. The chain recombines TRBV3-1 with TRBJ1-1; D uncertain. V was trimmed by 2 bases and J by 3 bases, leaving 10 bases between them. This CDR3 has 14 residues. CDR1 is LGHDT, CDR2 YNNKEL, per germline (reference sequence). The CDR3 loop is CASSQKGGDTEAFF. In nucleotides, the CDR3 is TGTGCCAGCAGCCAAAAGGGTGGGGACACTGAAGCTTTCTTT.

The rearrangement uses TRBV10-3 and TRBJ2-2, with D maybe TRBD1 (5 bases). The germline V gene has CDR1 ENHRY and CDR2 SYGVKD. The CDR3 is 15 amino acids. Deletions cut 7 bases from V and 3 bases from J, with 15 bases between. This CDR3 reads CAIKPPSTDTGELFF. CDR3 bases: TGTGCCATCAAACCCCCCTCGACAGACACCGGGGAGCTGTTTTTT.

V is TRBV10-3 and J is TRBJ2-1, with 9 bases that match TRBD1. The CDR3 consists of 13 residues. The germline CDR1 and CDR2 sequences are ENHRY and SYGVKD. Trimming at V came to 11 bases and at J to 3 bases, leaving 5 bases not matched to a gene. The CDR3 protein is CAVQGASYNEQFF. The CDR3 DNA is TGTGCCGTACAGGGGGCAAGCTACAATGAGCAGTTCTTC.

This clonotype was recorded only once. The chain uses TRBV6-5 and TRBJ2-2; D call uncertain. Looked up from germline, CDR1 is MNHEY and CDR2 is SVGAGI. The germline V and J ends were trimmed by 4 bases and 5 bases, with 5 bases remaining between them. CDR3 size: 12 residues. The CDR3 loop reads CASSWLTGELFF. The CDR3 coding sequence is TGTGCCAGCAGTTGGCTGACCGGGGAGCTGTTTTTT.

This clonotype was counted at least ten times. The chain links TRBV6-1 to TRBJ1-2, with TRBD1 identical over 9 bases. V shed 4 bases and J 5 bases; nucleotides not matched to a gene: 5. From germline, CDR1 is MNHNS and CDR2 SASEGT. The CDR3 consists of 14 residues. CDR3 DNA: TGTGCCAGCAGTGCCGGGACAGGGAAGTATGGCTACACCTTC. It encodes CASSAGTGKYGYTF.

The chain combines TRBV10-1 with TRBJ2-1; D may be TRBD2 (5 bases). The V end was cut by 6 bases, the J end by 6 bases, with 12 bases between. Germline V gene sequence: CDR1 WNHNN, CDR2 SYGVQD (reference sequence). This CDR3 comprises 13 residues. The CDR3, as DNA: TGCGCCAGCAGCTCTGGACTGATCAATGAGCAGTTCTTC. Translation gives CASSSGLINEQFF.

Comments on this clonotype: This may arise from a read error, as a much more abundant clone is one base away. The chain employs TRBV3-1 and TRBJ1-4; 7 positions match TRBD1. CDR1 LGHDT and CDR2 YNNKEL come from the germline V gene (reference sequence). V dropped 0 bases and J dropped 7; count of bases not matched to a gene: 17. CDR3 size: 19 residues. This CDR3 is CASSQDWGTVTSGSEKLFF. In DNA form, the CDR3 reads TGTGCCAGCAGCCAAGACTGGGGGACAGTCACGTCGGGCAGTGAAAAACTGTTTTTT.

This clonotype came up many times. The chain couples TRBV28 to TRBJ1-2, with a weak D call TRBD1 (5 bases). The germline V gene has CDR1 MDHEN and CDR2 SYDVKM. V was shortened by 6 bases and J by 5 bases, with 19 bases between the two germline ends. The CDR3 length is 15 residues. The CDR3 loop is CASRPGGPVGYGYTF. In nucleotides, the CDR3 is TGTGCCAGCAGACCGGGGGGACCCGTAGGGTATGGCTACACCTTC.

This clonotype was counted a few times. The chain carries TRBV6-1 and TRBJ1-1, with D hard to call. V lost 7 bases, J lost 0 bases, and 15 bases lay in between. Germline V gene lookup returns CDR1 MNHNS and CDR2 SASEGT. This CDR3 has 15 residues. CDR3 residues: CASTPHRGMNTEAFF. The CDR3 DNA sequence: TGTGCCAGCACCCCCCACCGGGGTATGAACACTGAAGCTTTCTTT.

This clonotype was counted a few times. This chain uses TRBV6-5 with TRBJ2-5, with a weak D call TRBD2 (5 bases). CDR1 and CDR2 (germline): MNHEY, SVGAGI. The CDR3 totals 15 residues. V was cut by 0 bases and J by 1 base, with 9 bases left in between. The CDR3 loop is CASSYSRATQETQYF. The CDR3 DNA reads as TGTGCCAGCAGTTACTCGCGGGCAACCCAAGAGACCCAGTACTTC.

This clonotype was counted many times. The CDR3 sequence is CSARDPREYEQYF. The CDR3 coding sequence is TGCAGTGCACGGGACCCGCGAGAGTACGAGCAGTACTTC. The chain is built from TRBV20-1 and TRBJ2-7; D is perhaps TRBD1 or TRBD2 (5 bases each). The CDR3 length is 13 residues. V was pared by 6 bases and J by 4 bases, with 16 bases between. Germline V lookup: CDR1 DFQATT, CDR2 SNEGSKA (reference sequence).

This clonotype ranks as medium-sized. This chain connects TRBV11-2 to TRBJ2-7, with TRBD2 matching over 9 bases. The CDR3 sequence is 14 residues long. Germline CDR1 and CDR2: SGHAT and FQNNGV. Unmatched junction bases numbered 5, after V lost 3 bases and J lost 5 bases. The CDR3 DNA is TGTGCCAGCAGCTTTTCCCTAGCGGGGAACGAGCAGTACTTC. This encodes CASSFSLAGNEQYF.

This clonotype was detected only a few times. The chain couples TRBV19 to TRBJ1-2; D perhaps matches TRBD1 (5 bases). Trimming removed 2 bases at V and 2 bases at J, with 9 bases between. Germline assignment: CDR1 LNHDA and CDR2 SQIVND (reference sequence). The CDR3 extends over 14 amino acids. The DNA of the CDR3 is TGTGCCAGTAGTATAACAGGACTAAACTATGGCTACACCTTC. Encoded protein: CASSITGLNYGYTF.

This clonotype has more than one count but fewer than ten. The genes are TRBV9 and TRBJ2-1; weak D call: TRBD2 (6 bases). The CDR3 runs 14 residues. Trimming left V 4 bases short and J 6 bases short, with 14 bases between. Germline values: CDR1 SGDLS, CDR2 YYNGEE. The DNA for the CDR3 is TGTGCCAGCAGCACGCCTAGGGGAGGCAATGAGCAGTTCTTC. It specifies CASSTPRGGNEQFF.

This clonotype was seen repeatedly, ten times or more. The chain employs TRBV3-1 and TRBJ1-5; D gene unclear. The germline CDR1 and CDR2 sequences are LGHDT and YNNKEL (reference sequence). This CDR3 contains 12 residues. V shed 5 bases and J shed 4 bases, with 6 bases lying between them. Here the CDR3 DNA reads TGTGCCAGCAGCGACGGTAATCAGCCCCAGCATTTT. Translated, it gives CASSDGNQPQHF.

The chain's CDR3 is CASIPSSGAGANVLTF. As DNA, the CDR3 is TGTGCCAGCATCCCGTCATCGGGGGCCGGGGCCAACGTCCTGACTTTC. The rearrangement joins TRBV7-9 to TRBJ2-6; D possibly matches TRBD1 or TRBD2 (6 bases each). Germline V CDR1 and CDR2: SEHNR, FQNEAQ (reference sequence). The CDR3 has 16 amino acids. Trimming took 7 bases from V and 4 from J, leaving 17 bases between them.

This clonotype was observed many times. The CDR3: CSVGGGAETQYF. CDR3 sequence (DNA): TGCAGCGTTGGAGGTGGAGCGGAGACCCAGTACTTC. The chain links TRBV29-1 to TRBJ2-5; the D is unclear. Looked up from germline, CDR1 is SQVTM and CDR2 is ANQGSEA. This CDR3 has 12 residues. V dropped 4 bases and J dropped 5 bases, with 11 bases sitting between them.

This clonotype came up a few times. In nucleotides, the CDR3 is TGCAGTGCCCCAACTGCCCTAGACACAGATACGCAGTATTTT. This sequence encodes CSAPTALDTDTQYF. V gene TRBV20-1 combines with J gene TRBJ2-3; D gene unclear. The CDR3 extends over 14 amino acids. V was shortened by 6 bases and J by 2 bases, with 15 bases between the two germline ends. Germline loops: CDR1 DFQATT, CDR2 SNEGSKA (reference sequence).

This clonotype was seen at least ten times. The V gene is TRBV7-3, the J gene TRBJ2-5; D may be TRBD1 or TRBD2 (5 bases each). This CDR3 is 15 amino acids long. Trimming removed 2 bases from V and 3 bases from J, with 13 bases in between. CDR1 is SGHTA, CDR2 FQGTGA, per germline. CDR3 sequence reads: CASSLLPGTEETQYF. In DNA, the CDR3 is TGTGCCAGCAGCTTATTACCCGGGACGGAAGAGACCCAGTACTTC.